This section outlines one T cell receptor beta chain sequence together with its context. What antigen it recognizes has not been identified. Base qualities are missing; no much larger clone stands one base away. Enrolling through a virtual design, the prospective study's participants ranged in age from about 18 to 100 years and lived across 24 United States geographic areas. To assign participants to cohorts, the prospective study relied on clinical history that participants themselves reported in a screening survey and a study questionnaire. In the prospective study, mobile phlebotomists collected whole blood, serum and a nasopharyngeal or oropharyngeal swab from each participant. Over a roughly two-month period, participants in the prospective study had the option of providing additional blood draws and questionnaires. Before DNA extraction, prospective study blood samples were shipped either frozen or at room temperature.

For this chain, trimming is 4 bases at the V end and 2 bases at the J end, and the number of junction bases without a gene match is 8. There are 17 amino acids in the CDR3, from cysteine to phenylalanine inclusive. Only the CDR3 part of the read is kept: 51 bases, read in frame from the first base. CDR1 LGHDT and CDR2 YNNKEL were looked up in the germline V gene (reference sequence). This entry belongs to a study of blood T cell repertoires in COVID-19 (dated by TCRdb to 2018 to 2021). Describing the broader study: Samples from collaborators originated in the United States, Italy and Spain and spanned both the acute and convalescent phases of COVID-19. The prospective study material was composed of cDNA or gDNA derived from T cells, B-cell-depleted T cells, or PBMCs. The sample metadata nearly always contained a de-identified subject ID, COVID-19 status, age in years and sex. The samples were drawn from the first 160 participants of the ongoing ImmuneRACE study and from 950 to 1,500 subjects provided by 6 global collaborators. HLA class I and class II types, where available, came from metadata supplied by the sample provider rather than from assay-based typing. The dataset comprised deeply sampled blood TCRbeta repertoires from subjects exposed to, actively infected with, or recovered from COVID-19. The repertoires were released in a freely available public database intended as a resource for research on the immune response to SARS-CoV-2. The investigation overall reported the following: Clinical and demographic metadata were provided uncurated, with the amount varying by source and participant.

The immunoSEQ Assay, a bias-controlled multiplex PCR, was used to amplify TCRbeta CDR3 regions from genomic DNA. The study's own analysis went as follows. The number of nucleated cells in each sample was estimated by amplification of reference gene primers within the assay. Sequence reads were collapsed and filtered to measure the absolute abundance of every unique TCRbeta CDR3 rearrangement. For each sample, productive Simpson clonality was calculated as the square root of Simpson's diversity index over productive rearrangements. The source is immuneACCESS, and TCRdb retained only in-frame sequences with V and J called. Part of the clones is not carried over; for the studies checked, unresolved V genes explain less than half of this, and the remainder is unexplained. D and trimming were read from the DNA, whereas the V and J calls and clone size are those reported in that table. This sample has about 220,000 clones in its table, and 75% to 90% of those were observed once. Approximately 3.5% of the sample is taken by the ten largest.

The V gene is TRBV3-1 (or the pseudogene TRBV3-2) and the J gene is TRBJ2-1, with 10 junctional bases fitting TRBD2. Sequenced: PBMCs or T cells enriched from blood (not recorded which). The receptor was isolated from a woman under 30 in a cohort exposed to, infected with or recovered from COVID-19 (not recorded which). This receptor has the CDR3 CASSLEGAGGPYNEQFF. The nucleotide sequence reads as follows: TGTGCCAGCAGCCTAGAGGGAGCGGGGGGGCCCTACAATGAGCAGTTCTTC.